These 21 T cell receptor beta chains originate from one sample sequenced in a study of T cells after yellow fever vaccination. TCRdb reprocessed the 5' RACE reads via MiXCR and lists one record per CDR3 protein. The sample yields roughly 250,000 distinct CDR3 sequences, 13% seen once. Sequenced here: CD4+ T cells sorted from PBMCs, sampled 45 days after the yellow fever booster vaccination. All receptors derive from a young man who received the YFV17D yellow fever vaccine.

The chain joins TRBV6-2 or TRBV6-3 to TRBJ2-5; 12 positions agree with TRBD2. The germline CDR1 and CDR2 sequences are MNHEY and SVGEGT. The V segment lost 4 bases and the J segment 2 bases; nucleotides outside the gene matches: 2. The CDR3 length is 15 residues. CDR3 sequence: CASSWTSGDQETQYF. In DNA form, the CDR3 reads TGTGCCAGCAGTTGGACTAGCGGGGATCAAGAGACCCAGTACTTC.

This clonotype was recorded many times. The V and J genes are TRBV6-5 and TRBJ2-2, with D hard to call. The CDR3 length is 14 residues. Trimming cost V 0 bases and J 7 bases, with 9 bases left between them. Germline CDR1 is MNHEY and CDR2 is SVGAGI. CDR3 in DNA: TGTGCCAGCAGTTACTCACGCCGTGGCGGGGAGCTGTTTTTT. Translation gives CASSYSRRGGELFF.

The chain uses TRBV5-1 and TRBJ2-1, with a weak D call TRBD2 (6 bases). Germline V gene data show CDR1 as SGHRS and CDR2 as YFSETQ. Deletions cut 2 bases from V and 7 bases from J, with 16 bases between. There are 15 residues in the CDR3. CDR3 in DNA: TGCGCCAGCAGCTTAAGTACCGGGAGTTTAAATGAGCAGTTCTTC. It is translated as CASSLSTGSLNEQFF.

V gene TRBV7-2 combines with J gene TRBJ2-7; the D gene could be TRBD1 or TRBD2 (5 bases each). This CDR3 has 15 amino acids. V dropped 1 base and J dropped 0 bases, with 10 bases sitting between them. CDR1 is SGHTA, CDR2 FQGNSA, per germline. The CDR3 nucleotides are TGTGCCAGCAGCTTAGAACCAGGGACCTCCTACGAGCAGTACTTC. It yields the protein CASSLEPGTSYEQYF.

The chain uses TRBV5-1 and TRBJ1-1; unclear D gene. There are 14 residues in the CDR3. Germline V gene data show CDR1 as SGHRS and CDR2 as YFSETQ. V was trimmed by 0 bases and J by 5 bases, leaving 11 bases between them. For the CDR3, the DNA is TGCGCCAGCAGCTTGGAGGTCAGAGATACTGAAGCTTTCTTT. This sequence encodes CASSLEVRDTEAFF.

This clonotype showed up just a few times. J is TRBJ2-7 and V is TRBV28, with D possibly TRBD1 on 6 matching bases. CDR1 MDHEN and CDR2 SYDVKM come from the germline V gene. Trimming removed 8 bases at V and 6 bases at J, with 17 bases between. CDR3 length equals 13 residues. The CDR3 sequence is CASVSGTPPEQYF. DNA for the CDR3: TGTGCCAGCGTTTCAGGGACACCGCCCGAGCAGTACTTC.

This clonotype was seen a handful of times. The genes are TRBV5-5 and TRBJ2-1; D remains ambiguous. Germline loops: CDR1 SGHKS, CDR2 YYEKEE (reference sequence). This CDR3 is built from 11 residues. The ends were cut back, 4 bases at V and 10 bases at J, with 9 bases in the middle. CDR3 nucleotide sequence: TGTGCCAGCAGCGAATTCGGAGAGCAGTTCTTC. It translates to CASSEFGEQFF. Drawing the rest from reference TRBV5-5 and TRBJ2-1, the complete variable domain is DAGVTQSPTHLIKTRGQQVTLRCSPISGHKSVSWYQQVLGQGPQFIFQYYEKEERGRGNFPDRFSARQFPNYSSELNVNALLLGDSALYLCASSEFGEQFFGPGTRLTVL.

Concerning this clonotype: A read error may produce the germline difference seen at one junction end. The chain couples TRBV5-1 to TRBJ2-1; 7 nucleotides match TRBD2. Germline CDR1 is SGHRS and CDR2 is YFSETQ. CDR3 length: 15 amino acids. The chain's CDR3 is CASTLQAGSRNEQFF. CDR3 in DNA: TGCGCCAGCACCTTGCAAGCGGGAAGTAGAAATGAGCAGTTCTTC.

The CDR3 sequence is CASSQDGLAGANVLTF. In DNA form, the CDR3 reads TGTGCCAGCAGCCAAGATGGACTAGCTGGGGCCAACGTCCTGACTTTC. The chain recombines TRBV4-2 with TRBJ2-6; 7 nucleotides match TRBD2. Germline loops: CDR1 LGHNA, CDR2 YNFKEQ. V lost 0 bases and J lost 2; bases outside the gene matches: 1. CDR3 length: 16 amino acids.

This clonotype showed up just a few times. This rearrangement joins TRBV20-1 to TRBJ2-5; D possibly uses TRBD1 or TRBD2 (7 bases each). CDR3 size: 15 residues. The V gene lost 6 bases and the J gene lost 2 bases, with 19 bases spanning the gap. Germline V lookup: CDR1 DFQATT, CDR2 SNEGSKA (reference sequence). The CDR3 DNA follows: TGCAGTGCAGAGGGGGCTAGCGGACGACAAGAGACCCAGTACTTC. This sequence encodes CSAEGASGRQETQYF.

The CDR3 nucleotides read TGCAGTGCTCCTCCCTTTCGACGGGAGGGCCCTCGGGAGACCCAGTACTTC. Protein product: CSAPPFRREGPRETQYF. The chain is built from TRBV20-1 and TRBJ2-5; 8 positions agree with TRBD2. With V trimmed by 5 bases and J by 5 bases, 19 bases remained unmatched. This CDR3 is built from 17 residues. CDR1 and CDR2 from the germline V gene are DFQATT and SNEGSKA (reference sequence).

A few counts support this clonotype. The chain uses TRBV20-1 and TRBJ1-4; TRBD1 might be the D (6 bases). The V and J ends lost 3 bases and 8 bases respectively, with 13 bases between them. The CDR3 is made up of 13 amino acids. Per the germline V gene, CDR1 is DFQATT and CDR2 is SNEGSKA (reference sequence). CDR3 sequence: CSASGGAREKLFF. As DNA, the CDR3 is TGCAGTGCTAGCGGGGGGGCGCGGGAAAAACTGTTTTTT.

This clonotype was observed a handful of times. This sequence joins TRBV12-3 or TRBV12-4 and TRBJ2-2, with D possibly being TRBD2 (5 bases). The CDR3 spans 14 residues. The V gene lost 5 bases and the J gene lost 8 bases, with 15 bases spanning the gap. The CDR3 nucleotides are TGTGCCAGCAGTGTCGGGGTTAGTTCGGGGGAGCTGTTTTTT. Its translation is CASSVGVSSGELFF.

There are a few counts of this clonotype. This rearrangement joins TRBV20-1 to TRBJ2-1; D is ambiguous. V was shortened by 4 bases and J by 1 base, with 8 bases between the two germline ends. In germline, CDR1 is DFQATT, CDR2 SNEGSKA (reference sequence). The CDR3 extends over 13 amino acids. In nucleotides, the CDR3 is TGCAGTGCTAACCCGCTTTCCTACAATGAGCAGTTCTTC. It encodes CSANPLSYNEQFF.

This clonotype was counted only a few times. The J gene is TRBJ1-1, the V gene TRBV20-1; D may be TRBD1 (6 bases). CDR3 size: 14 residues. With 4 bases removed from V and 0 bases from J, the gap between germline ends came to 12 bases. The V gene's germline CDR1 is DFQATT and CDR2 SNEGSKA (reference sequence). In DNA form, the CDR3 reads TGCAGTGCTACGGACAGAGGGTTGAACACTGAAGCTTTCTTT. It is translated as CSATDRGLNTEAFF.

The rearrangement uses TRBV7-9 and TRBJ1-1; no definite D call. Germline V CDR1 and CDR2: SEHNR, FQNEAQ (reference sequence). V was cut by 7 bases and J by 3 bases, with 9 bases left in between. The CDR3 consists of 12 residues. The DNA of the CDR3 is TGTGCCAGCAACCCAAGGGACACTGAAGCTTTCTTT. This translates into CASNPRDTEAFF. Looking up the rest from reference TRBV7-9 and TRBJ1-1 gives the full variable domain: DTGVSQNPRHKITKRGQNVTFRCDPISEHNRLYWYRQTLGQGPEFLTYFQNEAQLEKSRLLSDRFSAERPKGSFSTLEIQRTEQGDSAMYLCASNPRDTEAFFGQGTRLTVV.

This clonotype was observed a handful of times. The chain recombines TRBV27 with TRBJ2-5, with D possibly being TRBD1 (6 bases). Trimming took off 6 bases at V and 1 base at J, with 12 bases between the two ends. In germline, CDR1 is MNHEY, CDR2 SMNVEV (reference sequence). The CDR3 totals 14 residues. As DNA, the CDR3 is TGTGCCAGCAGGGGGGCCGGGGCCCAAGAGACCCAGTACTTC. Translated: CASRGAGAQETQYF.

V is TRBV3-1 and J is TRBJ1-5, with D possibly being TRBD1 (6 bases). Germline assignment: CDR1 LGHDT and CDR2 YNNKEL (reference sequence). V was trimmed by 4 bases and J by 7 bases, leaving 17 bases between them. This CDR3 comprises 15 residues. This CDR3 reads CASSPHHIGGQPQHF. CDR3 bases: TGTGCCAGCAGCCCGCACCATATAGGGGGACAGCCCCAGCATTTT.

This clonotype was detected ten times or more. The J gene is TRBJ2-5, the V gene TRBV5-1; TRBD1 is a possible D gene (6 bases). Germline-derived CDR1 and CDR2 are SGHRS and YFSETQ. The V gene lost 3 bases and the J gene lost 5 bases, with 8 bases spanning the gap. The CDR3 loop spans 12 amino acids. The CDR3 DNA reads TGCGCCAGCAGCTCGAGGGGGGAGACCCAGTACTTC. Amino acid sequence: CASSSRGETQYF.

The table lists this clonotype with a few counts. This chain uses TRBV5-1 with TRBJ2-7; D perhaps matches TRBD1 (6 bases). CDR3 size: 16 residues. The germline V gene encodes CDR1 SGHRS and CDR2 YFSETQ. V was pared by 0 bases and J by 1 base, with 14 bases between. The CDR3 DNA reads TGCGCCAGCAGCTTGGACCGGGACACGAGTTCCTACGAGCAGTACTTC. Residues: CASSLDRDTSSYEQYF.

The CDR3 DNA reads as TGTGCCAGCAGTTTAGGACCGCTCTCCGAGCAGTACTTC. This codes for CASSLGPLSEQYF. This chain joins TRBV28 and TRBJ2-7, with unresolved D. The CDR3 is made up of 13 amino acids. Germline V gene sequence: CDR1 MDHEN, CDR2 SYDVKM. V lost 2 bases and J lost 6, with 11 bases in between. Full variable domain (missing parts from reference TRBV28 and TRBJ2-7): DVKVTQSSRYLVKRTGEKVFLECVQDMDHENMFWYRQDPGLGLRLIYFSYDVKMKEKGDIPEGYSVSREKKERFSLILESASTNQTSMYLCASSLGPLSEQYFGPGTRLTVT.